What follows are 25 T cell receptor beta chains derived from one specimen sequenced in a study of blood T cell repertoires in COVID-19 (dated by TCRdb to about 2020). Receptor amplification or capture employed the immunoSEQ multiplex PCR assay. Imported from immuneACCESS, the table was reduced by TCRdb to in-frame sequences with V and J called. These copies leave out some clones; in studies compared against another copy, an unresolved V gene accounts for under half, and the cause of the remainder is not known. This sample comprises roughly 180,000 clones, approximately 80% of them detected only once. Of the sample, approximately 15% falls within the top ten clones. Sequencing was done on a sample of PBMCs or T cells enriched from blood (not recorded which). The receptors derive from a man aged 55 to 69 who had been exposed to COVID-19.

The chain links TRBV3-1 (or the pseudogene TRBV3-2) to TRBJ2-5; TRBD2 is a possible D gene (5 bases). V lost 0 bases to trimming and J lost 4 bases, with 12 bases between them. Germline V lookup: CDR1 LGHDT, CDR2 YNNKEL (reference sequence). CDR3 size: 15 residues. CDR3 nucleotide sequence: TGTGCCAGCAGCCAAGATGTTGCGGGCGGAGAGACCCAGTACTTC. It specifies CASSQDVAGGETQYF.

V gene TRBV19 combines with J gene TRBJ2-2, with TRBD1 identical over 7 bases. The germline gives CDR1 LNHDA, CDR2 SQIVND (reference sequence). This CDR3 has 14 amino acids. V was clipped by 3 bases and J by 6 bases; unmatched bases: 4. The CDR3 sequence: CASSIEGAPGELFF. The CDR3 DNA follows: TGTGCCAGTAGTATCGAGGGGGCCCCCGGGGAGCTGTTTTTT. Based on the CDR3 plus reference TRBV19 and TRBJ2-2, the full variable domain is DGGITQSPKYLFRKEGQNVTLSCEQNLNHDAMYWYRQDPGQGLRLIYYSQIVNDFQKGDIAEGYSVSREKKESFPLTVTSAQKNPTAFYLCASSIEGAPGELFFGEGSRLTVL.

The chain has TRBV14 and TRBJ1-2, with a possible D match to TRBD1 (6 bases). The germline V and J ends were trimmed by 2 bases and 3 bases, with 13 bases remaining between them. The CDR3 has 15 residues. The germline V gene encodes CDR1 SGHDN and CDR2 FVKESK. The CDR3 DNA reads TGTGCCAGCAGCCAAACAACAGGGTGGTACTATGGCTACACCTTC. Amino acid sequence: CASSQTTGWYYGYTF. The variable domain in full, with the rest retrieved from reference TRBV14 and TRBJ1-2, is EAGVTQFPSHSVIEKGQTVTLRCDPISGHDNLYWYRRVMGKEIKFLLHFVKESKQDESGMPNNRFLAERTGGTYSTLKVQPAELEDSGVYFCASSQTTGWYYGYTFGSGTRLTVV.

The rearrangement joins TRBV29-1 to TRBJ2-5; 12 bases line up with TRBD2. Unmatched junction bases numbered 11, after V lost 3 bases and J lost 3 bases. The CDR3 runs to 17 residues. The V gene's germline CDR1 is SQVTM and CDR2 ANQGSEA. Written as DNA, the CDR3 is TGCAGCGTTGATCCGGGACTAGCGGGCAAGGATGAAGAGACCCAGTACTTC. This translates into CSVDPGLAGKDEETQYF.

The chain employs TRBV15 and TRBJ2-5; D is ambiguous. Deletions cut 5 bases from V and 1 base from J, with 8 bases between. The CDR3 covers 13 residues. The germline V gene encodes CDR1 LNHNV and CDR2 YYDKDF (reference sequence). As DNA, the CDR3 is TGTGCCACCAGCCTACAGCTCCAAGAGACCCAGTACTTC. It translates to CATSLQLQETQYF.

The chain's CDR3 is CSGGQGAYEQYF. Written as DNA, the CDR3 is TGCAGCGGCGGACAGGGGGCCTACGAGCAGTACTTC. The chain employs TRBV29-1 and TRBJ2-7; 10 nucleotides match TRBD1. Unmatched junction bases numbered 2, after V lost 7 bases and J lost 2 bases. The CDR3 is made up of 12 amino acids. Germline values: CDR1 SQVTM, CDR2 ANQGSEA.

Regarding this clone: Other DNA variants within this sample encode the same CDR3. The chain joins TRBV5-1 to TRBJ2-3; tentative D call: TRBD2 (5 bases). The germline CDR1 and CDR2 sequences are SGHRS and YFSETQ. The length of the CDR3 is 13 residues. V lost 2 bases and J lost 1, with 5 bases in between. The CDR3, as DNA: TGCGCCAGCAGCTTAGCGGGCACAGATACGCAGTATTTT. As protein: CASSLAGTDTQYF. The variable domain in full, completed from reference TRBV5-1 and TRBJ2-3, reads KAGVTQTPRYLIKTRGQQVTLSCSPISGHRSVSWYQQTPGQGLQFLFEYFSETQRNKGNFPGRFSGRQFSNSRSEMNVSTLELGDSALYLCASSLAGTDTQYFGPGTRLTVL.

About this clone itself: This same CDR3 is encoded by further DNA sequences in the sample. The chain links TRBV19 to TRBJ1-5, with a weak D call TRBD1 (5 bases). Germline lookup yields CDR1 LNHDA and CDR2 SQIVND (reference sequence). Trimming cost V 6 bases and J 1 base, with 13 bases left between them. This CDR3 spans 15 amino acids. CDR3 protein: CASRQDRGSNQPQHF. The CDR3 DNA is TGTGCCAGTAGACAGGACCGGGGGAGCAATCAGCCCCAGCATTTT.

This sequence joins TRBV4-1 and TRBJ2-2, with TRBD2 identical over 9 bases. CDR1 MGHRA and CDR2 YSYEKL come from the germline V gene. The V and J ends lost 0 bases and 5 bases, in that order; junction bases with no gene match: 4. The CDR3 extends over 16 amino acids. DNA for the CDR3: TGCGCCAGCAGCCAAGAATCTAGCGGGATTACCGGGGAGCTGTTTTTT. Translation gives CASSQESSGITGELFF.

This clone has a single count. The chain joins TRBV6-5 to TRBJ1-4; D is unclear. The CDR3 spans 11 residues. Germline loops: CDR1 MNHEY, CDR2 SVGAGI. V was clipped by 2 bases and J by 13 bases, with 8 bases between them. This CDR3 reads CASSYPVLLFF. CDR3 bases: TGTGCCAGCAGTTACCCGGTATTACTGTTTTTT.

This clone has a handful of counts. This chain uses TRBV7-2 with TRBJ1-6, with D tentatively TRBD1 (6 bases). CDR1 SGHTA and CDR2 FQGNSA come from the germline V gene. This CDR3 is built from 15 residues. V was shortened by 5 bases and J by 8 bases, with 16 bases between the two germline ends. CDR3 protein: CASSAVQGSDSPLHF. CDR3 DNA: TGTGCCAGCAGCGCGGTACAGGGATCGGATTCACCCCTCCACTTT.

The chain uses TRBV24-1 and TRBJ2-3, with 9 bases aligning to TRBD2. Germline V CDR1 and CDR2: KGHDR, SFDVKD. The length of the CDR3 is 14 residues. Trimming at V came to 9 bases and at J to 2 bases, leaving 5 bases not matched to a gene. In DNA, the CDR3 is TGTGCCACCGGTCTAGCGGGACCCACAGATACGCAGTATTTT. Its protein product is CATGLAGPTDTQYF.

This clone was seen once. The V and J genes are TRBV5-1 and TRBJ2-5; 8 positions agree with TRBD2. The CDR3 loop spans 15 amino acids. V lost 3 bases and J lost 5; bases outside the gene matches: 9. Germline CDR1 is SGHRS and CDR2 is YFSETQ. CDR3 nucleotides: TGCGCCAGCAGCTATTGGGATGCGGGAGGTGAGACCCAGTACTTC. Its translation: CASSYWDAGGETQYF.

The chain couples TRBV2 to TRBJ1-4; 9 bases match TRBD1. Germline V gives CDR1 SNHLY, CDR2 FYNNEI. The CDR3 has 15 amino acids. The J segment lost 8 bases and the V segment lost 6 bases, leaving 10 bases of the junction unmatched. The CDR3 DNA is TGTGCCAGCAGCCCCGAACGGACAGGGGTCGAAAAACTGTTTTTT. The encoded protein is CASSPERTGVEKLFF.

DNA of the CDR3: TGCGCCAGCAGTGGGGACAGGGCCCCTTACAATGAGCAGTTCTTC. As protein: CASSGDRAPYNEQFF. This chain connects TRBV10-1 to TRBJ2-1; 9 bases fit TRBD1. CDR1 WNHNN and CDR2 SYGVQD come from the germline V gene (reference sequence). J was trimmed by 4 bases and V by 4 bases; bases with no gene match: 5. This CDR3 is built from 15 residues.

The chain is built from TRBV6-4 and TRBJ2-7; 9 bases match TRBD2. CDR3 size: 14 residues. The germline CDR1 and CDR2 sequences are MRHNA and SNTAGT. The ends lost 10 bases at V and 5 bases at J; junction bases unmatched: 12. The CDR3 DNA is TGTGCCAACGATTCCGGGACTAGCTTCCACGAGCAGTACTTC. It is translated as CANDSGTSFHEQYF.

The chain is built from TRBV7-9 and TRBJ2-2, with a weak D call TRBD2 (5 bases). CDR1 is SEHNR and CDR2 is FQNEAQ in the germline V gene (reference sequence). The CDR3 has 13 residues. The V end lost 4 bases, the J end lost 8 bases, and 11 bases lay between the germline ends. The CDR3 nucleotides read TGTGCCAGCAGCTCCGGGATATCAGGGGAGCTGTTTTTT. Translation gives CASSSGISGELFF.

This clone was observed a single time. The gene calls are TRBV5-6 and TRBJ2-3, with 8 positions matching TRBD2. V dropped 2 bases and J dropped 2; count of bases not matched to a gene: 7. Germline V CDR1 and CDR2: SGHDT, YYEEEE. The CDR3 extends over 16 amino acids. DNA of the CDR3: TGTGCCAGCAGCTTCTATAGCGGGATGCCCACAGATACGCAGTATTTT. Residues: CASSFYSGMPTDTQYF.

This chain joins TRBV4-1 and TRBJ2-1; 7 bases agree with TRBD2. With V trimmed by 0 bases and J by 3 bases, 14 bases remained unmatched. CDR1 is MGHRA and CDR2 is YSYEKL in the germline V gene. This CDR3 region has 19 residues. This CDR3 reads CASSQDLSPPSGVYNEQFF. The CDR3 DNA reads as TGCGCCAGCAGCCAAGATTTGTCCCCCCCTAGCGGAGTCTACAATGAGCAGTTCTTC.

Here the CDR3 reads CASDRVSETQYF. CDR3 bases: TGTGCCAGTGACAGGGTCAGTGAGACCCAGTACTTC. The chain employs TRBV2 and TRBJ2-5; 7 bases match TRBD1. Looked up from germline, CDR1 is SNHLY and CDR2 is FYNNEI. The CDR3 consists of 12 residues. J lost 5 bases, V lost 9 bases, and 6 bases had no gene match.

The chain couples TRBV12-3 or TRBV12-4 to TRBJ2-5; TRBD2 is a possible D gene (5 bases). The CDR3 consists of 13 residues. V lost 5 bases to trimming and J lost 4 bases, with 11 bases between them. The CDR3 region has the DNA TGTGCCAGCAGTCCGAGGGCGTCAGAGACCCAGTACTTC. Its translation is CASSPRASETQYF.

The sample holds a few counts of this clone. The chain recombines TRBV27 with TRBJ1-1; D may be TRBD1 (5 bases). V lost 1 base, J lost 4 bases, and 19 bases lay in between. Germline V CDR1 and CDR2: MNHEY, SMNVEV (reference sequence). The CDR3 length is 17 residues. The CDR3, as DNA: TGTGCCAGCAGTTTATTGGGAGGGGTCGGAAGGCGCACTGAAGCTTTCTTT. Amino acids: CASSLLGGVGRRTEAFF.

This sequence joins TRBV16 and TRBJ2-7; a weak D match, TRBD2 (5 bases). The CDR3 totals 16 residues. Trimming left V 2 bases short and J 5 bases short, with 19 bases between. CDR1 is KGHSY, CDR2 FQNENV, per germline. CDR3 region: CASSQPTRRIVHEQYF. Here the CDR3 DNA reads TGTGCCAGCAGCCAACCCACTAGGAGAATTGTCCACGAGCAGTACTTC.

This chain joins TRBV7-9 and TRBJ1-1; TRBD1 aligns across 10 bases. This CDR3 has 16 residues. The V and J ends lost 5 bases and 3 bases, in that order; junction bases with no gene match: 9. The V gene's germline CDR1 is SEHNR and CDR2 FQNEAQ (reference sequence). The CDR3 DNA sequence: TGTGCCAGCAGCCATCGACAGGGGGCGAACTACACTGAAGCTTTCTTT. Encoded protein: CASSHRQGANYTEAFF.

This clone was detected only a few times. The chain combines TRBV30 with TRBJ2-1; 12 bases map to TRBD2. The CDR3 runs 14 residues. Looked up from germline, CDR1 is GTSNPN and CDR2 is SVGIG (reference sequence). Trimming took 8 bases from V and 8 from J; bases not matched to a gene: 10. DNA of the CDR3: TGTGCCGGAGGGGCTAGCGGGAGGGCTCATGAGCAGTTCTTC. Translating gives CAGGASGRAHEQFF. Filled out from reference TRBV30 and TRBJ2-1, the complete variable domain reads SQTIHQWPATLVQPVGSPLSLECTVEGTSNPNLYWYRQAAGRGLQLLFYSVGIGQISSEVPQNLSASRPQDRQFILSSKKLLLSDSGFYLCAGGASGRAHEQFFGPGTRLTVL.